Described below is a single TCR beta chain sequence and its context. The method was immunoSEQ multiplex PCR; TCRdb's version includes in-frame clones alone and lacks a portion of them. This repertoire shows 230,000 or so clones, roughly four fifths found once; its top ten account for around 3.5%. The record originates from a study of blood T cell repertoires in COVID-19. V shed 6 bases and J shed 0 bases, with 15 bases lying between them. CDR3 length: 14 residues. CDR1 and CDR2 from the germline V gene are SQVTM and ANQGSEA. Specimen: PBMCs or T cells enriched from blood (not recorded which). The chain links TRBV29-1 to TRBJ2-7; tentatively, D is TRBD2 (6 bases). The sequence came from a man aged 45-60 years who had recovered from COVID-19. The CDR3 region is CSVGLVGISYEQYF. The DNA of the CDR3 is TGCAGCGTGGGACTCGTAGGGATCTCCTACGAGCAGTACTTC.